Described below is a single T cell receptor beta chain sequence and its context. Its specificity is not known. The CDR3 is 14 amino acids. V lost 5 bases and J 7 bases, leaving 15 bases between the germline ends. Generation of TCR cDNA used 5'RACE template switching (which added a universal primer site and UMIs). MiXCR, applied by TCRdb to the 5' RACE reads, yields one record per CDR3 protein. The data contain about 340,000 distinct CDR3 sequences, around 12% of them singletons. The data stem from a study of T cells after yellow fever vaccination. Overall study findings and caveats: Contaminants from the bulk population, in the form of abundant clonotypes, could be found in FACS-sorted repertoires. Clonotype sharing between CD4 and CD8 compartments was small.

The input for sequencing was CD4+ T cells sorted from PBMCs, taken 15 days after the yellow fever booster vaccination. J is TRBJ1-5 and V is TRBV12-3 or TRBV12-4, with D unclear. The source is a young man who received the YFV17D yellow fever vaccine. The CDR3 protein is CASSRSLGEQPQHF. The CDR3 bases are TGTGCCAGCAGTAGGTCGTTAGGAGAGCAGCCCCAGCATTTT.